The 27 T cell receptor beta chains below come from one sample, sequenced in a study of T cell responses to AZD1222 COVID-19 vaccine. Clones were sequenced by immunoSEQ multiplex PCR, and TCRdb holds only the in-frame ones, with some missing. Of around 160,000 clones in the sample, about 93% were seen once. Source: peripheral blood, taken on day 0 of AZD1222 vaccination. The receptors were sampled from an adult in good health.

V gene TRBV5-1 combines with J gene TRBJ2-2, with a tentative D call TRBD1 (5 bases). This CDR3 region has 14 residues. Trimming removed 4 bases from V and 1 base from J, with 8 bases in between. Germline loops: CDR1 SGHRS, CDR2 YFSETQ. The CDR3: CASSKTGNTGELFF. The CDR3 DNA sequence: TGCGCCAGCAGCAAAACAGGGAACACCGGGGAGCTGTTTTTT.

The chain couples TRBV18 to TRBJ1-1; no clear D gene. Deletions cut 8 bases from V and 5 bases from J, with 15 bases between. The CDR3 has 13 residues. Germline-derived CDR1 and CDR2 are KGHSH and LQKENI. The CDR3 here is CASRVPGTTEAFF. Written as DNA, the CDR3 is TGTGCCAGCCGGGTACCAGGCACAACTGAAGCTTTCTTT.

This chain uses TRBV5-5 with TRBJ1-1, with TRBD1 as a possible D gene (5 bases). Germline CDR1 reads SGHKS; CDR2 reads YYEKEE (reference sequence). The CDR3 sequence is 15 residues long. Trimming took 4 bases from V and 2 from J, leaving 15 bases between them. The CDR3 protein is CASSGSTAPNTEAFF. In DNA, the CDR3 is TGTGCCAGCAGCGGATCGACAGCCCCTAACACTGAAGCTTTCTTT.

This clone was recorded once. The chain recombines TRBV5-1 with TRBJ2-3; tentative D call: TRBD2 (6 bases). The V gene's germline CDR1 is SGHRS and CDR2 YFSETQ. The CDR3 sequence is 16 residues long. Trimming shortened V by 5 bases and J by 0 bases, and 16 bases separated the two germline ends. CDR3 protein: CASSSFLGGSTDTQYF. For the CDR3, the DNA is TGCGCCAGCAGTTCCTTCCTCGGGGGTAGCACAGATACGCAGTATTTT.

The sample holds a few counts of this clone. The chain couples TRBV18 to TRBJ2-5; 10 nucleotides match TRBD1. Germline lookup yields CDR1 KGHSH and CDR2 LQKENI. V shed 3 bases, J shed 4 bases, and the junction held 5 bases outside the gene matches. The CDR3 is 15 amino acids. CDR3 amino acids: CASSPSDRGSETQYF. CDR3 DNA: TGTGCCAGCTCACCGTCGGACAGGGGGTCAGAGACCCAGTACTTC.

Points on this clone: Other DNA sequences from this sample encode an identical CDR3 as well. V is TRBV6-5 and J is TRBJ1-1, with D unresolved. The CDR3 covers 13 residues. Trimming took 5 bases from V and 1 from J, leaving 8 bases between them. Germline lookup yields CDR1 MNHEY and CDR2 SVGAGI. In DNA, the CDR3 is TGTGCCAGCAGTCGAACAGAGAACACTGAAGCTTTCTTT. Amino acids: CASSRTENTEAFF.

This clone was counted a few times. The rearrangement uses TRBV11-2 and TRBJ2-3; 13 bases map to TRBD2. CDR3 size: 17 residues. CDR1 is SGHAT, CDR2 FQNNGV, per germline. V shed 5 bases and J 3 bases; nucleotides not matched to a gene: 8. CDR3 nucleotides: TGTGCCAGCAGCCCCGGACTAGCGGGAGAGAATACAGATACGCAGTATTTT. Amino acids: CASSPGLAGENTDTQYF.

The chain employs TRBV5-1 and TRBJ1-1, with TRBD1 matching over 12 bases. This CDR3 comprises 16 residues. J lost 5 bases, V lost 5 bases, and 10 bases had no gene match. Germline V gene lookup returns CDR1 SGHRS and CDR2 YFSETQ. The CDR3 coding sequence is TGCGCCAGCAGTCAAGCGGGGGACAGGGGGCTTACTGAAGCTTTCTTT. Encoded protein: CASSQAGDRGLTEAFF.

This chain connects TRBV10-3 to TRBJ1-1; D is unclear. This CDR3 has 13 residues. The V end lost 5 bases, the J end lost 5 bases, and 12 bases lay between the germline ends. CDR1 ENHRY and CDR2 SYGVKD come from the germline V gene. Here the CDR3 DNA reads TGTGCCATCAGTCTCCCCATGGGGACTGAAGCTTTCTTT. This gives the protein CAISLPMGTEAFF.

The CDR3 here is CASRGSGNQPQHF. Here the CDR3 DNA reads TGTGCCAGCAGGGGGAGCGGCAATCAGCCCCAGCATTTT. The V gene is TRBV12-3 or TRBV12-4, the J gene TRBJ1-5, with D unresolved. The CDR3 is made up of 13 amino acids. Trimming took off 6 bases at V and 2 bases at J, with 8 bases between the two ends.

This chain uses TRBV3-1 (or the pseudogene TRBV3-2) with TRBJ1-3; 8 bases fit TRBD1. Trimming at V came to 1 base and at J to 7 bases, leaving 3 bases not matched to a gene. Germline V lookup: CDR1 LGHDT, CDR2 YNNKEL (reference sequence). The CDR3 has 14 amino acids. In DNA, the CDR3 is TGTGCCAGCAGCCAAGGCAGGGGGCTCAACACCATATATTTT. Its translation: CASSQGRGLNTIYF.

The chain combines TRBV9 with TRBJ2-7, with D possibly matching TRBD2 (6 bases). The V gene's germline CDR1 is SGDLS and CDR2 YYNGEE. Trimming pared 0 bases from V and 5 bases from J, leaving 9 bases between. The CDR3 has 13 amino acids. The CDR3 bases are TGTGCCAGCAGCGTAGTAGGAGGGGACGAGCAGTACTTC. Its protein is CASSVVGGDEQYF.

The chain has TRBV29-1 and TRBJ1-1; 7 bases line up with TRBD1. V dropped 1 base and J dropped 1; count of bases not matched to a gene: 0. This CDR3 region has 13 residues. Germline CDR1 is SQVTM and CDR2 is ANQGSEA. CDR3 coding DNA: TGCAGCGTTGAAGGACAGGGGAACACTGAAGCTTTCTTT. Translation gives CSVEGQGNTEAFF.

The chain recombines TRBV10-3 with TRBJ1-1; tentatively, D is TRBD1 (5 bases). From germline, CDR1 is ENHRY and CDR2 SYGVKD. Trimming cost V 3 bases and J 2 bases, with 19 bases left between them. The CDR3 has 17 amino acids. CDR3 sequence (DNA): TGTGCCATCAGTGACAGCCTAGGGGCCGGGGAAAACACTGAAGCTTTCTTT. The encoded protein is CAISDSLGAGENTEAFF.

The chain couples TRBV10-2 to TRBJ1-1; D is undetermined. From germline, CDR1 is WSHSY and CDR2 SAAADI. V was pared by 7 bases and J by 0 bases, with 9 bases between. The CDR3 loop spans 13 amino acids. The CDR3 reads CASIGVMNTEAFF. The CDR3 DNA follows: TGCGCCAGCATTGGGGTTATGAACACTGAAGCTTTCTTT.

The genes are TRBV12-3 or TRBV12-4 and TRBJ1-2; maybe TRBD1 (5 bases). Trimming left V 5 bases short and J 2 bases short, with 9 bases between. The CDR3 contains 13 residues. CDR3: CASSPTANYGYTF. The CDR3 region has the DNA TGTGCCAGCAGTCCGACAGCCAACTATGGCTACACCTTC.

The chain employs TRBV14 and TRBJ2-5; 11 nucleotides align to TRBD2. Germline-derived CDR1 and CDR2 are SGHDN and FVKESK. The V gene end was trimmed by 5 bases and the J gene end by 4 bases; junction bases not matched to a gene: 9. The CDR3 is 16 residues long. The CDR3 coding sequence is TGTGCCAGCAGCTCATATAGCGGGAGGGCAAGAGAGACCCAGTACTTC. It specifies CASSSYSGRARETQYF.

The chain carries TRBV6-5 and TRBJ2-5; tentative D call: TRBD1 (5 bases). From germline, CDR1 is MNHEY and CDR2 SVGAGI. V lost 7 bases and J 3 bases, leaving 15 bases between the germline ends. The CDR3 is 14 amino acids. The CDR3 is CASTGRVIKETQYF. In nucleotides, the CDR3 is TGTGCCAGCACGGGCAGGGTCATTAAAGAGACCCAGTACTTC.

The chain links TRBV7-2 to TRBJ2-1; D not certain. The CDR3 runs 14 residues. Between the trimmed V and J ends, which lost 5 bases and 3 bases, there was a span of 11 bases. Germline V CDR1 and CDR2: SGHTA, FQGNSA. As DNA, the CDR3 is TGTGCCAGCAGCCCCCGCGTAGGCTACAATGAGCAGTTCTTC. It yields the protein CASSPRVGYNEQFF.

J is TRBJ1-2 and V is TRBV5-6, with D possibly matching TRBD1 (6 bases). Deletions cut 2 bases from V and 6 bases from J, with 14 bases between. Germline V gene lookup returns CDR1 SGHDT and CDR2 YYEEEE. CDR3 length: 14 amino acids. The CDR3 nucleotides are TGTGCCAGCAGCTTACGGGGGGCTCGGCATGGCTACACCTTC. This encodes CASSLRGARHGYTF.

The rearrangement uses TRBV6-4 and TRBJ2-2; D gene unclear. Trimming stripped 6 bases from V and 6 bases from J, with 26 bases between. CDR3 length: 18 amino acids. Germline loops: CDR1 MRHNA, CDR2 SNTAGT. The chain's CDR3 is CASRAGLKCSPTSGELFF. In nucleotides, the CDR3 is TGTGCCAGCAGGGCAGGCCTAAAATGCAGTCCCACCTCCGGGGAGCTGTTTTTT.

The rearrangement links TRBV11-1 to TRBJ1-1, with D unresolved. This CDR3 is 13 amino acids long. Trimming removed 7 bases from V and 0 bases from J, with 9 bases in between. Germline V gene lookup returns CDR1 SGHAT and CDR2 FQDESV (reference sequence). The CDR3 coding sequence is TGTGCCAGCACGGACGGTATGAACACTGAAGCTTTCTTT. Its translation: CASTDGMNTEAFF. Full variable domain (missing parts from reference TRBV11-1 and TRBJ1-1): EAEVAQSPRYKITEKSQAVAFWCDPISGHATLYWYRQILGQGPELLVQFQDESVVDDSQLPKDRFSAERLKGVDSTLKIQPAELGDSAMYLCASTDGMNTEAFFGQGTRLTVV.

J is TRBJ1-3 and V is TRBV5-1, with D maybe TRBD1 (5 bases). Deletions cut 4 bases from V and 2 bases from J, with 13 bases between. Germline CDR1 and CDR2: SGHRS and YFSETQ. The CDR3 runs 15 residues. In DNA form, the CDR3 reads TGCGCCAGCAGCGACCCCAGGGTCCCTGGAAACACCATATATTTT. This encodes CASSDPRVPGNTIYF.

The chain uses TRBV6-5 and TRBJ1-5, with D possibly matching TRBD1 (5 bases). The CDR3 length is 15 residues. The V end lost 6 bases, the J end lost 0 bases, and 12 bases lay between the germline ends. Germline CDR1 and CDR2: MNHEY and SVGAGI. The CDR3 reads CASRPDSYSNQPQHF. The CDR3 DNA is TGTGCCAGCAGGCCAGACAGTTATAGCAATCAGCCCCAGCATTTT.

The V call is TRBV6-5, the J call TRBJ1-2, with 10 bases matching TRBD1. V lost 1 base, J lost 8 bases, and 7 bases stayed unmatched. Germline V gene lookup returns CDR1 MNHEY and CDR2 SVGAGI. The CDR3 has 15 amino acids. CDR3 in amino acids: CASSYYTGTGVGYTF. DNA of the CDR3: TGTGCCAGCAGTTACTACACCGGGACAGGGGTCGGCTACACCTTC.

This clone was counted once. The chain employs TRBV9 and TRBJ2-5; 11 bases match TRBD2. CDR3 length: 16 residues. Germline-derived CDR1 and CDR2 are SGDLS and YYNGEE. Trimming took 5 bases from V and 4 from J; bases not matched to a gene: 10. The DNA for the CDR3 is TGTGCCAGCAGGCCGACGGGGCTAGCGGGAGGAGAGACCCAGTACTTC. It translates to CASRPTGLAGGETQYF.

The chain links TRBV19 to TRBJ1-1; D might be TRBD1 (6 bases). The CDR3 is 14 amino acids. V lost 1 base to trimming and J lost 5 bases, with 11 bases between them. The germline gives CDR1 LNHDA, CDR2 SQIVND (reference sequence). The DNA for the CDR3 is TGTGCCAGTAGTATAGTTAGCAGGGGAACTGAAGCTTTCTTT. This encodes CASSIVSRGTEAFF.